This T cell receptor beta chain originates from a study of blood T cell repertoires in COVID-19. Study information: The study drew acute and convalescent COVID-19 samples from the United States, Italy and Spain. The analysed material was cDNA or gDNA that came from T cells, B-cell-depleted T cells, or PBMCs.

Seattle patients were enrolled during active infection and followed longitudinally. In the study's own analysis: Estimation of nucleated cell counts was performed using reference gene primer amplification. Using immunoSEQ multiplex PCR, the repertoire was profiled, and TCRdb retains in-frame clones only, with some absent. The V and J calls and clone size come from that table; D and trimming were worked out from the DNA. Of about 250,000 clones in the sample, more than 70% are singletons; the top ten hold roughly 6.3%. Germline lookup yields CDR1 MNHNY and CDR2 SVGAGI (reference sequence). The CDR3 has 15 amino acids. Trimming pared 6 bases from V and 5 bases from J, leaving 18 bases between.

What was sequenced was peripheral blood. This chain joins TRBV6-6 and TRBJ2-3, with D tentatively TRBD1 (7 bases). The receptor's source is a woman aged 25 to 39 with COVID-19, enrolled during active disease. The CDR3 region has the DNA TGTGCCAGCAGCGACAGGGCACCTAGCGAAGATACGCAGTATTTT. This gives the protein CASSDRAPSEDTQYF.